These T cell receptor beta chains were read from a single sample in a study of monozygotic twins with inflammatory bowel disease. TCRdb reprocessed the 5' RACE reads and reports one entry per CDR3 protein, with no DNA. The listing records under 200,000 distinct CDR3 sequences. Sequenced material: blood. These receptors all come from a human donor with ulcerative colitis or Crohn's disease, or a healthy co-twin of an affected twin (not recorded which). The CDR3 runs from the conserved cysteine through the conserved F or W.

>TRBV5-1|TRBJ1-6
CASSLGTWGSPLHF
>TRBV4-2|TRBJ1-5
CASSPNPPGNGNQPQHF
>TRBV7-9|TRBJ1-1
CASSLRTNTEAFF
>TRBV28|TRBJ2-1
CASSLDAGEQFF
>TRBV7-2|TRBJ2-1
CASSPPPSRPYNEQFF
>TRBV5-5|TRBJ2-5
CASSRQGSWGETQYF
>TRBV7-2|TRBJ1-3
CASSLRGQENTIYF
>TRBV4-3|TRBJ2-3
CASSQTDRTDTQYF
>TRBV12-3/TRBV12-4|TRBJ2-5
CASRTTSVETQYF
>TRBV14|TRBJ2-3
CASSPIQGIRDTQYF
>TRBV6-1|TRBJ2-7
CASREKQGNGEQYF
>TRBV10-3|TRBJ2-1
CAISALAGGNEQFF
>TRBV10-2|TRBJ2-7
CASSRTDPYEQYF
>TRBV29-1|TRBJ2-3
CSVGRAVSDTQYF
>TRBV6-2/TRBV6-3|TRBJ2-5
CASSTAYQETQYF
>TRBV15|TRBJ2-5
CATSRDRSQETQYF
>TRBV12-2|TRBJ2-1
CASRLGTSGYNEQFF
>TRBV6-5|TRBJ1-5
CASSYTGTGGNPQHF
>TRBV20-1|TRBJ2-7
CSAKKTSGSGYEQYF